This section outlines one T cell receptor beta chain sequence together with its context. Profiled with immunoSEQ multiplex PCR; TCRdb holds only in-frame clones, not every one. The sample consists of roughly 69,000 clones, around 87% of them appearing once. This specimen belongs to a study of technical replicates of blood from a handful of donors. The CDR3 runs 15 residues. Germline-derived CDR1 and CDR2 are SEHNR and FQNEAQ (reference sequence). Trimming took 1 base from V and 1 from J, leaving 11 bases between them. V usage is TRBV7-9 and J usage is TRBJ2-7; D might be TRBD1 (6 bases). This clonotype was sampled from a human donor in good health. Some clones in this sample may be carry-over from other donors' samples. The specimen sequenced was PBMCs. CDR3 nucleotides: TGTGCCAGCAGCTTAGGGGACACCTCATCCTACGAGCAGTACTTC. Encoded protein: CASSLGDTSSYEQYF.